The 31 T cell receptor beta chains below were found in one sample sequenced in a study of T cells in Graves' hyperthyroidism and ophthalmopathy (dated 2019 in TCRdb). The method was multiplex PCR. The sample was run on an Illumina HiSeq 2000. Amplification of TCR beta CDR3 regions was carried out from RNA transcripts. For the first round of RT-PCR on the TCR CDR3, the HTBI primer set was used together with the Qiagen OneStep RT-PCR kit. TCRdb passed the public sequencing reads through fastp at Q25 and MiXCR, retaining productive beta sequences. Every CDR3 protein is listed once, alongside the most common genes and DNA of its rows. The sample includes about 380,000 distinct CDR3 sequences, with roughly 15% observed a single time. The ten largest clones represent about 20% of the sample. Sequencing input: blood. The origin of the receptors is a woman under 40 with Graves' ophthalmopathy.

The rearrangement links TRBV19 to TRBJ2-7; the D gene is possibly TRBD1 (5 bases). Trimming took 3 bases from V and 2 from J, leaving 8 bases between them. CDR1 is LNHDA, CDR2 SQIVND, per germline (reference sequence). The CDR3 consists of 13 residues. The CDR3 bases are TGTGCCAGTAGTATTGAAGGGGCCTACGAGCAGTACTTC. Protein product: CASSIEGAYEQYF.

This clonotype was picked up many times. The chain recombines TRBV12-3 or TRBV12-4 with TRBJ1-6; 10 bases align to TRBD1. V lost 3 bases, J lost 8 bases, and 13 bases stayed unmatched. There are 18 residues in the CDR3. The CDR3 DNA reads TGTGCCAGCAGTTTCCCTCGCGACCGGGACAGGGGTTATTCACCCCTCCACTTT. It codes for CASSFPRDRDRGYSPLHF.

This chain joins TRBV11-2 and TRBJ2-7, with D possibly matching TRBD2 (5 bases). The CDR3 has 14 amino acids. CDR1 is SGHAT, CDR2 FQNNGV, per germline. Trimming left V 5 bases short and J 0 bases short, with 11 bases between. CDR3 DNA: TGTGCCAGCAGCGCCGGGATTAGCTCCTACGAGCAGTACTTC. As protein: CASSAGISSYEQYF.

This clonotype was seen many times. V and J are TRBV10-3 and TRBJ1-1; D might be TRBD1 (5 bases). From germline, CDR1 is ENHRY and CDR2 SYGVKD. The CDR3 has 13 amino acids. V lost 6 bases, J lost 1 base, and 9 bases lay in between. Written as DNA, the CDR3 is TGTGCCATCAGCGTAACAGGGAACACTGAAGCTTTCTTT. Amino acids: CAISVTGNTEAFF.

The chain recombines TRBV5-1 with TRBJ2-5; 7 nucleotides align to TRBD2. CDR1 and CDR2 from the germline V gene are SGHRS and YFSETQ. CDR3 length equals 16 residues. The ends lost 5 bases at V and 0 bases at J; junction bases unmatched: 10. The CDR3 DNA sequence: TGCGCCAGCAGGTCTGCTAGCGGTGGGTACCAAGAGACCCAGTACTTC. Translated: CASRSASGGYQETQYF.

This clonotype was counted at least ten times. The rearrangement joins TRBV20-1 to TRBJ2-5; 7 bases map to TRBD1. The germline gives CDR1 DFQATT, CDR2 SNEGSKA (reference sequence). Trimming at V came to 4 bases and at J to 5 bases, leaving 1 base not matched to a gene. CDR3 length: 11 amino acids. The CDR3 is CSATQGETQYF. CDR3 in DNA: TGCAGTGCTACACAGGGGGAGACCCAGTACTTC.

The chain recombines TRBV11-2 with TRBJ2-3, with TRBD2 identical over 13 bases. Germline V gene sequence: CDR1 SGHAT, CDR2 FQNNGV. V was clipped by 5 bases and J by 5 bases; unmatched bases: 10. The CDR3 has 17 residues. CDR3 coding DNA: TGTGCCAGCAGCCCGAGAGGACTAGCGGGGGCGAAAGATACGCAGTATTTT. Translation gives CASSPRGLAGAKDTQYF.

The chain joins TRBV6-1 to TRBJ1-1; D is unclear. V was clipped by 6 bases and J by 6 bases, with 17 bases between them. CDR1 and CDR2 (germline): MNHNS, SASEGT. CDR3 length: 14 amino acids. CDR3 residues: CASSNQHSLSEAFF. The CDR3 DNA is TGTGCCAGCAGCAACCAACATTCTTTATCTGAAGCTTTCTTT.

This clonotype has at least ten counts. V is TRBV5-1 and J is TRBJ1-1; D might be TRBD1 (5 bases). Germline assignment: CDR1 SGHRS and CDR2 YFSETQ. The CDR3 length is 16 residues. Trimming shortened V by 2 bases and J by 4 bases, and 18 bases separated the two germline ends. CDR3 sequence reads: CASSLTFGGGSTEAFF. As DNA, the CDR3 is TGCGCCAGCAGCTTAACCTTCGGGGGAGGTAGCACTGAAGCTTTCTTT. The whole variable domain, filled in from reference TRBV5-1 and TRBJ1-1, reads KAGVTQTPRYLIKTRGQQVTLSCSPISGHRSVSWYQQTPGQGLQFLFEYFSETQRNKGNFPGRFSGRQFSNSRSEMNVSTLELGDSALYLCASSLTFGGGSTEAFFGQGTRLTVV.

This clonotype was seen a handful of times. The gene calls are TRBV4-1 and TRBJ2-7; a weak D match, TRBD1 (5 bases). The V gene lost 0 bases and the J gene lost 3 bases, with 12 bases spanning the gap. CDR3 size: 15 residues. Germline V gives CDR1 MGHRA, CDR2 YSYEKL. The CDR3 protein is CASSQELGAYYEQYF. In DNA form, the CDR3 reads TGCGCCAGCAGCCAAGAGTTAGGGGCATACTACGAGCAGTACTTC.

The table lists this clonotype with many counts. The chain couples TRBV28 to TRBJ1-1; the D is unclear. This CDR3 is 14 amino acids long. The V end was cut by 2 bases, the J end by 1 base, with 8 bases between. Germline V CDR1 and CDR2: MDHEN, SYDVKM. This CDR3 is CASSLRTQNTEAFF. As DNA, the CDR3 is TGTGCCAGCAGTTTACGGACGCAGAACACTGAAGCTTTCTTT.

The chain is built from TRBV7-2 and TRBJ2-3; TRBD2 aligns across 8 bases. The CDR3 runs 14 residues. With V trimmed by 5 bases and J by 4 bases, 5 bases remained unmatched. Germline V gene sequence: CDR1 SGHTA, CDR2 FQGNSA. CDR3 region: CASSPTGGADTQYF. The CDR3 DNA is TGTGCCAGCAGCCCCACGGGGGGGGCAGATACGCAGTATTTT. Based on the CDR3 plus reference TRBV7-2 and TRBJ2-3, the full variable domain is GAGVSQSPSNKVTEKGKDVELRCDPISGHTALYWYRQSLGQGLEFLIYFQGNSAPDKSGLPSDRFSAERTGGSVSTLTIQRTQQEDSAVYLCASSPTGGADTQYFGPGTRLTVL.

CDR3 amino acids: CSAIGTGGQPQHF. As DNA, the CDR3 is TGCAGTGCAATCGGGACAGGGGGGCAGCCCCAGCATTTT. The chain combines TRBV20-1 with TRBJ1-5; 11 bases match TRBD1. Losses at the gene ends were 6 bases for V and 7 bases for J; bases not matched to a gene: 5. Per germline, CDR1 DFQATT and CDR2 SNEGSKA (reference sequence). CDR3 size: 13 residues.

This clonotype has a count of ten or more. J is TRBJ1-1 and V is TRBV20-1, with 7 positions matching TRBD1. The germline gives CDR1 DFQATT, CDR2 SNEGSKA (reference sequence). The CDR3 is made up of 13 amino acids. V lost 4 bases to trimming and J lost 3 bases; unmatched junction nucleotides: 5. CDR3 protein: CSATRDSDTEAFF. The CDR3 bases are TGCAGTGCTACCCGGGACAGTGACACTGAAGCTTTCTTT.

In its sample, this clonotype was seen many times. V gene TRBV9 combines with J gene TRBJ2-3, with 7 bases that match TRBD2. Germline lookup yields CDR1 SGDLS and CDR2 YYNGEE. After removal of 4 bases from V and 7 bases from J, the junction contained 12 bases not matched to a gene. The CDR3 consists of 15 residues. In DNA, the CDR3 is TGTGCCAGCAGCAGTGGGTCGGGGGGAGCGCATACGCAGTATTTT. It codes for CASSSGSGGAHTQYF. The entire variable domain, with the rest obtained from reference TRBV9 and TRBJ2-3, is as follows: DSGVTQTPKHLITATGQRVTLRCSPRSGDLSVYWYQQSLDQGLQFLIQYYNGEERAKGNILERFSAQQFPDLHSELNLSSLELGDSALYFCASSSGSGGAHTQYFGPGTRLTVL.

Many counts were recorded for this clonotype. The gene calls are TRBV19 and TRBJ1-2; maybe TRBD1 (5 bases). V was trimmed by 3 bases and J by 0 bases, leaving 8 bases between them. CDR3 length: 14 amino acids. The germline V gene encodes CDR1 LNHDA and CDR2 SQIVND (reference sequence). The CDR3 nucleotides read TGTGCCAGTAGTATCCAGGGCACTAACTATGGCTACACCTTC. Translating it yields CASSIQGTNYGYTF.

This clonotype appeared many times. The CDR3 region has the DNA TGTGCCAGCCTCCCCCCCGCAGGGTCTGCCGAAGCTTTCTTT. Its translation is CASLPPAGSAEAFF. The rearrangement links TRBV28 to TRBJ1-1, with D possibly being TRBD1 (5 bases). CDR3 length: 14 residues. Between the trimmed V and J ends, which lost 8 bases and 8 bases, there was a span of 21 bases. Germline V CDR1 and CDR2: MDHEN, SYDVKM.

In the case of this clonotype: Possible read error: a much larger clone is one base away. V and J are TRBV20-1 and TRBJ2-5; D could derive from TRBD1 or TRBD2 (6 bases each). Germline CDR1 and CDR2: DFQATT and SNEGSKA (reference sequence). CDR3 size: 13 residues. The V end was cut by 5 bases, the J end by 5 bases, with 15 bases between. The CDR3, as DNA: TGCAGTGCTGGGGGGCTGGCAAGGGAGACCCAGTACTTC. It yields the protein CSAGGLARETQYF.

This clonotype came up many times. The chain uses TRBV27 and TRBJ2-3; D gene uncertain. This CDR3 spans 14 amino acids. The germline V and J ends were trimmed by 2 bases and 5 bases, with 11 bases remaining between them. Per germline, CDR1 MNHEY and CDR2 SMNVEV (reference sequence). Here the CDR3 reads CASSLMSRLDTQYF. The CDR3 region has the DNA TGTGCCAGCAGTTTAATGAGTCGGTTAGATACGCAGTATTTT.

Many counts were recorded for this clonotype. The V call is TRBV20-1, the J call TRBJ2-7; TRBD2 matches 11 bases. Trimming cost V 1 base and J 6 bases; bases outside gene matches: 11. Germline CDR1 DFQATT, CDR2 SNEGSKA (reference sequence). CDR3 length equals 16 residues. CDR3 sequence reads: CSARVLGTSGFGEQYF. The DNA for the CDR3 is TGCAGTGCTAGAGTCCTAGGGACTAGCGGCTTTGGCGAGCAGTACTTC.

This clonotype occurred a few times. CDR3 bases: TGTGCCAGTGGAAGGAGCGCCTACGAGCAGTACTTC. It encodes CASGRSAYEQYF. V gene TRBV19 combines with J gene TRBJ2-7; D is unresolved. Germline V gives CDR1 LNHDA, CDR2 SQIVND (reference sequence). CDR3 length: 12 residues. V lost 8 bases and J 2 bases, leaving 10 bases between the germline ends.

The CDR3 nucleotides are TGTGCCAGCAGCTCCGGGACAGGGTACCCCGAAGCTTTCTTT. Translated: CASSSGTGYPEAFF. This chain joins TRBV28 and TRBJ1-1; TRBD1 matches at 9 bases. Germline CDR1 reads MDHEN; CDR2 reads SYDVKM. There are 14 residues in the CDR3. The junction had 10 bases not matched to a gene; V was cut back by 6 bases and J by 8 bases.

In its sample, this clonotype was seen many times. The rearrangement uses TRBV9 and TRBJ2-5, with 9 bases aligning to TRBD2. The CDR3 runs to 15 residues. Germline trimming cut 0 bases from V and 5 bases from J; bases unmatched to any gene: 5. CDR1 is SGDLS and CDR2 is YYNGEE in the germline V gene. For the CDR3, the DNA is TGTGCCAGCAGCGTAGCTAGCGGGGATAGTGAGACCCAGTACTTC. As protein: CASSVASGDSETQYF.

This clonotype was detected many times. This chain joins TRBV28 and TRBJ1-2; 9 bases match TRBD1. V shed 4 bases and J 7 bases; nucleotides not matched to a gene: 13. This CDR3 is built from 16 residues. From germline, CDR1 is MDHEN and CDR2 SYDVKM. The CDR3 protein is CASSYRQGEDWSGYTF. The CDR3 region has the DNA TGTGCCAGCAGTTATCGACAGGGGGAGGACTGGAGTGGCTACACCTTC.

Details on this clonotype: In this CDR3 the conserved last residue, phenylalanine or tryptophan, is missing, so a read error is likely. The V and J genes are TRBV24-1 and TRBJ1-2, with D tentatively TRBD1 (6 bases). The CDR3 sequence is 14 residues long. V lost 4 bases and J 3 bases, leaving 11 bases between the germline ends. Germline loops: CDR1 KGHDR, CDR2 SFDVKD. The CDR3 DNA sequence: TGTGCCACCAGTGACAACCACAGGGACTATGGCTACACCCTC. It translates to CATSDNHRDYGYTL.

The rearrangement links TRBV5-4 to TRBJ1-1, with 9 bases identical to TRBD1. The germline V gene encodes CDR1 SGHNT and CDR2 YYREEE (reference sequence). V was clipped by 4 bases and J by 1 base; unmatched bases: 5. The CDR3 length is 15 residues. For the CDR3, the DNA is TGTGCCAGCAGCGTGAGGACAGGGGAGAACACTGAAGCTTTCTTT. Protein product: CASSVRTGENTEAFF.

This clonotype was counted many times. V usage is TRBV11-2 and J usage is TRBJ1-2; D is ambiguous. The CDR3 consists of 13 residues. Germline assignment: CDR1 SGHAT and CDR2 FQNNGV. Trimming pared 2 bases from V and 6 bases from J, leaving 10 bases between. The DNA of the CDR3 is TGTGCCAGCAGCTTACGACAAGCAGATGGCTACACCTTC. It translates to CASSLRQADGYTF.

The V gene is TRBV6-1, the J gene TRBJ1-1; D uncertain. This CDR3 is 16 amino acids long. Trimming shortened V by 6 bases and J by 1 base, and 18 bases separated the two germline ends. Germline loops: CDR1 MNHNS, CDR2 SASEGT. CDR3 coding DNA: TGTGCCAGCAGGGACTCCCAGGAGGTAGCGAACACTGAAGCTTTCTTT. Translating gives CASRDSQEVANTEAFF.

This clonotype was recorded many times. The chain has TRBV7-9 and TRBJ1-2, with TRBD1 matching over 7 bases. The J segment lost 2 bases and the V segment lost 5 bases, leaving 2 bases of the junction unmatched. The CDR3 is made up of 13 amino acids. Germline V lookup: CDR1 SEHNR, CDR2 FQNEAQ (reference sequence). This chain's CDR3 is CASSEQGNYGYTF. The CDR3 DNA follows: TGTGCCAGCAGCGAACAGGGGAACTATGGCTACACCTTC.

This clonotype was recorded at least ten times. The chain carries TRBV11-1 and TRBJ2-3; the match to TRBD1 covers 9 bases. The CDR3 has 16 amino acids. Germline CDR1 reads SGHAT; CDR2 reads FQDESV (reference sequence). The junction had 10 bases not matched to a gene; V was cut back by 5 bases and J by 4 bases. The CDR3 sequence is CASSTGQGRWADTQYF. The CDR3 nucleotides are TGTGCCAGCAGCACTGGACAGGGGAGGTGGGCAGATACGCAGTATTTT.

The rearrangement uses TRBV11-2 and TRBJ1-5; TRBD1 might be the D (6 bases). Germline assignment: CDR1 SGHAT and CDR2 FQNNGV. The V gene lost 5 bases and the J gene lost 6 bases, with 11 bases spanning the gap. The CDR3 contains 13 residues. In DNA form, the CDR3 reads TGTGCCAGCAGCGGAGGGGGGTCTCAGCCCCAGCATTTT. Protein: CASSGGGSQPQHF.